This T cell receptor (beta chain) was profiled in a study of blood T cell repertoires in COVID-19. Overall study: Spain, Italy and the United States supplied samples that represented acute and convalescent COVID-19. PBMCs, B-cell-depleted T cells, or T cells were the source of the cDNA or gDNA that made up the material.

As handled by the study authors: Amplification with reference gene primers provided the estimates of nucleated cell counts. Generated by immunoSEQ multiplex PCR, the TCRdb table keeps only in-frame clones and is missing some. The DNA was the basis for D and trimming; V, J and clone size are from that table. The sample lists around 50,000 clones, roughly 82% occurring once. The length of the CDR3 is 14 residues. Germline trimming cut 5 bases from V and 5 bases from J; bases unmatched to any gene: 6. In germline, CDR1 is WNHNN, CDR2 SYGVQD (reference sequence). V gene TRBV10-1 combines with J gene TRBJ2-3; 8 bases align to TRBD2. The sample comprised peripheral blood. The source is a human donor in a cohort sampled during active COVID-19. Here the CDR3 reads CASSLAGTIDTQYF. CDR3 nucleotides: TGCGCCAGCAGTTTAGCGGGAACTATAGATACGCAGTATTTT.